A single sample is the source of the 19 T cell receptor beta chains below, sequenced in a study of radiation and T cells in renal cell carcinoma (dated by TCRdb to 2020 to 2022). The library came from the immunoSEQ multiplex PCR assay. TCRdb's version of the immuneACCESS table is confined to in-frame rearrangements and falls short of the full clone set. An unresolved V gene accounts for under half of the shortfall where checked; the remainder is of unknown origin. The sample table holds about 160,000 clones, of which less than 90% were seen once. Of the sample, 3.5% to 5% falls within the top ten clones. The time point label corresponds to: baseline pretreatment blood. The intended sense of this specimen's treatment or condition label: 15 Gy SBRT to primary tumor, nephrectomy 4 weeks later. The sample here was blood, taken from a patient whose treatment included radiotherapy and nephrectomy. These receptors were collected from a woman in her seventies with renal cell carcinoma.

This clone appeared a single time. The chain recombines TRBV29-1 with TRBJ1-4, with a weak D call TRBD1 (5 bases). Germline V CDR1 and CDR2: SQVTM, ANQGSEA. Deletions cut 2 bases from V and 7 bases from J, with 11 bases between. The CDR3 sequence is 13 residues long. The chain's CDR3 is CSVESGEGEKLFF. CDR3 nucleotides: TGCAGCGTTGAATCGGGGGAAGGTGAAAAACTGTTTTTT.

As DNA, the CDR3 is TGTGCCAGCAGTTTTGCAGGGGTTTCCACTGAAGCTTTCTTT. Translating it yields CASSFAGVSTEAFF. The V and J genes are TRBV6-5 and TRBJ1-1; D possibly corresponds to TRBD1 (6 bases). Looked up from germline, CDR1 is MNHEY and CDR2 is SVGAGI. V lost 4 bases and J 4 bases, leaving 13 bases between the germline ends. The CDR3 consists of 14 residues.

V usage is TRBV4-1 and J usage is TRBJ2-7; D is ambiguous. Trimming removed 4 bases from V and 3 bases from J, with 7 bases in between. CDR3 length: 12 residues. CDR1 and CDR2 from the germline V gene are MGHRA and YSYEKL. CDR3 bases: TGCGCCAGCAGCCTAGGTAACTACGAGCAGTACTTC. Amino acids: CASSLGNYEQYF.

This sequence joins TRBV28 and TRBJ2-1; 10 bases are a match to TRBD2. This CDR3 has 15 residues. Per germline, CDR1 MDHEN and CDR2 SYDVKM. The V segment lost 4 bases and the J segment 5 bases; nucleotides outside the gene matches: 5. CDR3 protein: CASSSSSGGHNEQFF. The CDR3 coding sequence is TGTGCCAGCAGTTCCTCTAGCGGGGGTCACAATGAGCAGTTCTTC.

The rearrangement uses TRBV15 and TRBJ2-6; 10 positions match TRBD2. This CDR3 is built from 19 residues. Germline CDR1 and CDR2: LNHNV and YYDKDF (reference sequence). V shed 0 bases, J shed 4 bases, and the junction held 9 bases outside the gene matches. CDR3 amino acids: CATSRDRQAGGTGANVLTF. CDR3 coding DNA: TGTGCCACCAGCAGAGATCGACAAGCGGGGGGGACCGGGGCCAACGTCCTGACTTTC.

The chain is built from TRBV19 and TRBJ2-1; 12 bases fit TRBD1. The V gene end was trimmed by 2 bases and the J gene end by 16 bases; junction bases not matched to a gene: 3. The CDR3 has 12 amino acids. Germline CDR1 is LNHDA and CDR2 is SQIVND (reference sequence). This chain's CDR3 is CASSIKGQGAFF. The CDR3 coding sequence is TGTGCCAGTAGTATAAAGGGACAGGGGGCTTTCTTC.

The V and J genes are TRBV11-3 and TRBJ1-2, with D tentatively TRBD1 (6 bases). This CDR3 contains 16 residues. Per the germline V gene, CDR1 is SGHNT and CDR2 is YENEEA. V was clipped by 0 bases and J by 6 bases, with 17 bases between them. CDR3 in DNA: TGTGCCAGCAGCTTAGAGAGGTACAGGGTAGTACATGGCTACACCTTC. Amino acid sequence: CASSLERYRVVHGYTF. Full variable domain (outside the CDR3, taken from reference TRBV11-3 and TRBJ1-2): EAGVVQSPRYKIIEKKQPVAFWCNPISGHNTLYWYLQNLGQGPELLIRYENEEAVDDSQLPKDRFSAERLKGVDSTLKIQPAELGDSAVYLCASSLERYRVVHGYTFGSGTRLTVV.

This clone was observed once. Here the CDR3 reads CASSSDRLQRTEAFF. CDR3 bases: TGTGCCAGCAGCTCCGACCGGCTGCAGCGCACTGAAGCTTTCTTT. The gene calls are TRBV2 and TRBJ1-1; D is uncertain. Germline CDR1 is SNHLY and CDR2 is FYNNEI. V was clipped by 6 bases and J by 4 bases, with 18 bases between them. The length of the CDR3 is 15 residues.

The chain is built from TRBV5-1 and TRBJ1-3; D is ambiguous. This CDR3 has 16 amino acids. The germline V gene encodes CDR1 SGHRS and CDR2 YFSETQ. The ends were cut back, 0 bases at V and 0 bases at J, with 10 bases in the middle. The chain's CDR3 is CASSLVGRNSGNTIYF. In nucleotides, the CDR3 is TGCGCCAGCAGCTTGGTTGGGCGGAACTCTGGAAACACCATATATTTT.

The genes are TRBV27 and TRBJ2-5; 12 positions agree with TRBD1. Germline values: CDR1 MNHEY, CDR2 SMNVEV (reference sequence). Germline trimming cut 6 bases from V and 4 bases from J; bases unmatched to any gene: 9. This CDR3 contains 16 residues. DNA for the CDR3: TGTGCCAGCAGCGTCCGGGACAGGGGGCGCCCAGAGACCCAGTACTTC. Translating gives CASSVRDRGRPETQYF.

In this sample, this clone turned up once. The CDR3 sequence: CASRSSEKLFF. The CDR3 DNA reads TGTGCCAGTAGATCCAGTGAAAAACTGTTTTTT. V gene TRBV19 combines with J gene TRBJ1-4, with D uncertain. In germline, CDR1 is LNHDA, CDR2 SQIVND (reference sequence). This CDR3 is built from 11 residues. V was cut by 6 bases and J by 7 bases, with 6 bases left in between.

The chain joins TRBV29-1 to TRBJ2-3, with a weak D call TRBD2 (6 bases). Germline values: CDR1 SQVTM, CDR2 ANQGSEA. This CDR3 spans 15 amino acids. The V end lost 4 bases, the J end lost 0 bases, and 14 bases lay between the germline ends. CDR3 residues: CSVGGGGSSTDTQYF. The CDR3 DNA is TGCAGCGTTGGGGGAGGTGGGTCTAGCACAGATACGCAGTATTTT.

The rearrangement uses TRBV6-6 and TRBJ2-3, with TRBD2 as a possible D gene (5 bases). The CDR3 loop spans 14 amino acids. Trimming removed 5 bases at V and 5 bases at J, with 14 bases between. Germline V gives CDR1 MNHNY, CDR2 SVGAGI (reference sequence). The CDR3: CASSKPGSEDTQYF. For the CDR3, the DNA is TGTGCCAGCAGTAAGCCGGGGTCGGAAGATACGCAGTATTTT.

V gene TRBV6-1 combines with J gene TRBJ2-7, with 7 bases matching TRBD2. The junction had 8 bases not matched to a gene; V was cut back by 3 bases and J by 0 bases. The CDR3 length is 16 residues. Germline values: CDR1 MNHNS, CDR2 SASEGT. CDR3 in amino acids: CASSDPLGGISYEQYF. The CDR3 nucleotides are TGTGCCAGCAGTGACCCTTTGGGGGGGATCTCCTACGAGCAGTACTTC.

The V call is TRBV7-2, the J call TRBJ1-5, with D tentatively TRBD1 (6 bases). This CDR3 contains 15 residues. Trimming left V 5 bases short and J 3 bases short, with 14 bases between. Germline V gene lookup returns CDR1 SGHTA and CDR2 FQGNSA. CDR3 nucleotide sequence: TGTGCCAGCAGCCCTACAGGGTCCTCCAATCAGCCCCAGCATTTT. It specifies CASSPTGSSNQPQHF.

The CDR3 DNA reads TGTGCCAGCAGTTGGAGACCGGGAGGGGGAACTGAAGCTTTCTTT. Translated, it gives CASSWRPGGGTEAFF. The V gene is TRBV28, the J gene TRBJ1-1; the D gene is possibly TRBD1 (6 bases). V shed 4 bases and J shed 5 bases, with 17 bases lying between them. From germline, CDR1 is MDHEN and CDR2 SYDVKM. CDR3 length equals 15 residues.

V usage is TRBV5-1 and J usage is TRBJ2-7; D may be TRBD2 (6 bases). The CDR3 runs to 17 residues. The V gene lost 4 bases and the J gene lost 2 bases, with 22 bases spanning the gap. Per the germline V gene, CDR1 is SGHRS and CDR2 is YFSETQ. The CDR3: CASSGQRGTPKAYEQYF. The DNA of the CDR3 is TGCGCCAGCAGCGGCCAACGCGGGACGCCTAAAGCCTACGAGCAGTACTTC.

The chain is built from TRBV7-9 and TRBJ2-3, with 7 bases identical to TRBD2. There are 15 residues in the CDR3. The germline CDR1 and CDR2 sequences are SEHNR and FQNEAQ (reference sequence). The V segment lost 5 bases and the J segment 0 bases; nucleotides outside the gene matches: 5. DNA of the CDR3: TGTGCCAGCAGCCACGGGGGGACTAGCACAGATACGCAGTATTTT. Protein: CASSHGGTSTDTQYF.

The chain is built from TRBV7-2 and TRBJ2-5, with D hard to call. This CDR3 region has 13 residues. Germline-derived CDR1 and CDR2 are SGHTA and FQGNSA. The germline V and J ends were trimmed by 5 bases and 0 bases, with 7 bases remaining between them. Here the CDR3 reads CASSRTDQETQYF. The CDR3, as DNA: TGTGCCAGCAGCCGGACGGACCAAGAGACCCAGTACTTC.